Following are 3 T cell receptor beta chains from one sample sequenced in a study of cytomegalovirus exposure and HLA in healthy donors. The protocol was immunoSEQ multiplex PCR, while the TCRdb copy is restricted to in-frame clones and leaves out a portion. The sample comprises around 250,000 clones, around 91% of which are singletons, and roughly 0.4% rests with the top ten. Source material: PBMCs. Receptor source: a woman aged 18 to 35 in good health and CMV-seronegative.

The gene calls are TRBV12-5 and TRBJ1-2; D not certain. V was cut by 11 bases and J by 2 bases, with 15 bases left in between. This CDR3 is 13 amino acids long. CDR1 LGHNT and CDR2 FRNRAP come from the germline V gene. The CDR3 DNA is TGTGCTCCGGGAAACCCCCCGAACTATGGCTACACCTTC. It encodes CAPGNPPNYGYTF.

V is TRBV7-9 and J is TRBJ2-3; TRBD2 agrees at 13 bases. The CDR3 consists of 18 residues. Germline trimming cut 3 bases from V and 2 bases from J; bases unmatched to any gene: 8. Per germline, CDR1 SEHNR and CDR2 FQNEAQ (reference sequence). This chain's CDR3 is CASSFPGLAGPSTDTQYF. In DNA, the CDR3 is TGTGCCAGCAGCTTTCCGGGACTAGCGGGGCCGTCCACAGATACGCAGTATTTT.

This rearrangement joins TRBV5-8 to TRBJ1-5, with 8 nucleotides matching TRBD1. The germline V gene encodes CDR1 SGHTS and CDR2 YDEGEE. J was trimmed by 6 bases and V by 4 bases; bases with no gene match: 9. The CDR3 extends over 15 amino acids. The CDR3 DNA reads as TGTGCCAGCAGCCGCGGCACAGGGGGAACTCAGCCCCAGCATTTT. Translated: CASSRGTGGTQPQHF.